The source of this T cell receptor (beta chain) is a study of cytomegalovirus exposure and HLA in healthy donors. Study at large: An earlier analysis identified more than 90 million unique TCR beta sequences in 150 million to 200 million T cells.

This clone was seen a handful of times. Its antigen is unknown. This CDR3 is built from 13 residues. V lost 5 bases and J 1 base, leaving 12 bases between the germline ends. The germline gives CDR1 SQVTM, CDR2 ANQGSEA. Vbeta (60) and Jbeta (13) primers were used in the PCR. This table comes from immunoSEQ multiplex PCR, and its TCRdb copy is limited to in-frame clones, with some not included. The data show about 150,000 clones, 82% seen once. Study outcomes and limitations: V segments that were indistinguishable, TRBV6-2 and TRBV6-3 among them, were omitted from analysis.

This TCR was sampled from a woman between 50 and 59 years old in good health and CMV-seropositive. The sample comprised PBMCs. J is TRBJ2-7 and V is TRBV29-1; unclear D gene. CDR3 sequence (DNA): TGCAGCGTTTCAACAGACCCATCCTACGAGCAGTACTTC. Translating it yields CSVSTDPSYEQYF.